This T cell receptor beta chain was documented in a study of T cell repertoires in aging, cancer and after chemotherapy. For the study at large: Six age groups, ranging from 30 or younger to 70 or older, included the donors. Glioblastoma patients receiving temozolomide-based therapy gave paired samples before and after chemotherapy.

Peripheral blood genomic DNA, not sorted cells or RNA, was the template. This clonotype qualifies as medium-sized. A mixed TRB-A/B primer pool amplified rearranged TRB by multiplex touch-down PCR. TCRdb passed the multiplex PCR reads through MiXCR, listing each CDR3 protein once. Here the sample spans approximately 2,200 distinct CDR3 sequences, 25% to 35% being singletons. CDR1 is MNHEY and CDR2 is SMNVEV in the germline V gene (reference sequence). J was trimmed by 5 bases and V by 4 bases; bases with no gene match: 5. This CDR3 spans 15 amino acids. Material: blood. This sequence was found in a human donor with a solid tumor. The chain joins TRBV27 to TRBJ2-3; TRBD2 aligns across 11 bases. DNA of the CDR3: TGTGCCAGCAGTTCGCGCCTAGCGGGAGGAGATACGCAGTATTTT. Its protein product is CASSSRLAGGDTQYF.